This T cell receptor beta chain was sequenced during a study of tumor-infiltrating lymphocytes in oesophageal squamous cell carcinoma. This CDR3 contains 16 residues. Germline V gene lookup returns CDR1 SGHDT and CDR2 YYEEEE. Trimming pared 2 bases from V and 1 base from J, leaving 15 bases between. TCRdb fed the PCR reads into MiXCR, producing one record per CDR3 protein. The sample has around 11,000 distinct CDR3 sequences, around three fifths seen once. This receptor was obtained from a male donor with esophageal squamous cell carcinoma. Source material: esophageal tumor tissue. The chain recombines TRBV5-6 with TRBJ2-5; D is tentatively TRBD1 or TRBD2 (5 bases each). CDR3 nucleotides: TGTGCCAGCAGCTTACTGGGACCAGGAATCCAAGAGACCCAGTACTTC. Encoded protein: CASSLLGPGIQETQYF.